The rows below give T cell receptor beta chains drawn from one sample of a study of Graves' ophthalmopathy and Graves' hyperthyroidism. TCRdb reprocessed the multiplex PCR reads with MiXCR, giving one entry per CDR3 protein. The sample has around 1.1 million distinct CDR3 sequences; around a third are singletons. Input material: peripheral blood or thyroid tissue (not recorded which). The receptors originated from an adult man with Graves' hyperthyroidism. Both conserved end residues are part of each CDR3. Each record gives: V gene, CDR3 length, D gene, J gene, CDR3 protein. A D gene is named only where the DNA matches it firmly.

>TRBV7-2|16|TRBD1|TRBJ1-5
CASSLRWTGSNQPQHF
>TRBV9|15|TRBD2|TRBJ2-7
CASSESGTSFYEQYF
>TRBV12-3/TRBV12-4|13|NA|TRBJ1-2
CASSSPTMWGYTF
>TRBV7-6|14|NA|TRBJ2-7
CASSLFRGYYEQYF
>TRBV10-3|14|NA|TRBJ1-1
CAWTPGRRNTEAFF
>TRBV7-2|18|TRBD2|TRBJ2-7
CASSQTLSASGGTYEQYF
>TRBV9|16|NA|TRBJ1-5
CASSQVGGGENQPQHF
>TRBV2|12|NA|TRBJ2-1
CASQTSTGDWFF
>TRBV19|17|TRBD2|TRBJ2-5
CARTGLVGLAGGETQYF
>TRBV24-1|13|NA|TRBJ1-5
CATSDAGFQPQHF
>TRBV7-2|14|NA|TRBJ2-7
CASSEGDVGHEQYF